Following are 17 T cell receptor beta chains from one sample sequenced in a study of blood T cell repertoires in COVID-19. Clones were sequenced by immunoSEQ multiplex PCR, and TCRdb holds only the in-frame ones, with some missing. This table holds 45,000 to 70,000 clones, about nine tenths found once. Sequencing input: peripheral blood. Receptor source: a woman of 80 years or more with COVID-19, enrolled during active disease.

The chain's CDR3 is CASSLGTGGVVTDTQYF. The CDR3 DNA reads TGCGCCAGCAGCCTAGGGACAGGGGGCGTTGTAACAGATACGCAGTATTTT. V and J are TRBV4-1 and TRBJ2-3; 12 bases fit TRBD1. The CDR3 sequence is 17 residues long. V shed 4 bases and J 3 bases; nucleotides not matched to a gene: 8. The germline V gene encodes CDR1 MGHRA and CDR2 YSYEKL.

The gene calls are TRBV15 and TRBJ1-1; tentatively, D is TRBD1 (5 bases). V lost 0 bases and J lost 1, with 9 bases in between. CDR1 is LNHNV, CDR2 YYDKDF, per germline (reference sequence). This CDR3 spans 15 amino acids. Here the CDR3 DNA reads TGTGCCACCAGCAGAGACAACAGGAGGAACACTGAAGCTTTCTTT. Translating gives CATSRDNRRNTEAFF.

The CDR3 spells CATTGGTASGNTIYF. For the CDR3, the DNA is TGTGCCACTACTGGCGGGACAGCCTCTGGAAACACCATATATTTT. The rearrangement links TRBV10-3 to TRBJ1-3; 7 bases are shared with TRBD1. Germline lookup yields CDR1 ENHRY and CDR2 SYGVKD. Germline trimming cut 10 bases from V and 0 bases from J; bases unmatched to any gene: 9. The CDR3 loop spans 15 amino acids.

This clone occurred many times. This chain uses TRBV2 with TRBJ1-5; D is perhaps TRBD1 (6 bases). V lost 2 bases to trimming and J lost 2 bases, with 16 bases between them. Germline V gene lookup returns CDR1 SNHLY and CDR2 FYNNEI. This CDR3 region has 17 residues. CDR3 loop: CASSERETGSGNQPQHF. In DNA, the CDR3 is TGTGCCAGCAGTGAAAGGGAAACAGGGTCGGGCAATCAGCCCCAGCATTTT.

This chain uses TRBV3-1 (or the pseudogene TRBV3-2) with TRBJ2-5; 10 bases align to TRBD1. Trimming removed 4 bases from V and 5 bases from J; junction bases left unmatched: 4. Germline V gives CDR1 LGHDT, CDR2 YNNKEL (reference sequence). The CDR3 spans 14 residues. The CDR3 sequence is CASSRGQGRETQYF. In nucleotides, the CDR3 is TGTGCCAGCAGCCGGGGACAGGGGCGGGAGACCCAGTACTTC.

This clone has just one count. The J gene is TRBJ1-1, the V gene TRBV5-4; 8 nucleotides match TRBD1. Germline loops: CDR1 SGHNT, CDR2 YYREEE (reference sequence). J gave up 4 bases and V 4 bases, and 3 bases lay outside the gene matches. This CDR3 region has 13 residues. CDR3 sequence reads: CASSRDRPTEAFF. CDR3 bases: TGTGCCAGCAGCCGGGACAGGCCCACTGAAGCTTTCTTT.

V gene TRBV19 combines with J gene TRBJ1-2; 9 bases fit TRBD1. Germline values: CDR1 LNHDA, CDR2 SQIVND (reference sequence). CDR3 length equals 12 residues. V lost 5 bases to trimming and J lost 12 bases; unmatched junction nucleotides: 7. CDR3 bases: TGTGCCAGTAGTGCAAACAGGGGGCGCAACACCTTC. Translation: CASSANRGRNTF. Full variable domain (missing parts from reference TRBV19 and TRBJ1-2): DGGITQSPKYLFRKEGQNVTLSCEQNLNHDAMYWYRQDPGQGLRLIYYSQIVNDFQKGDIAEGYSVSREKKESFPLTVTSAQKNPTAFYLCASSANRGRNTFGSGTRLTVV.

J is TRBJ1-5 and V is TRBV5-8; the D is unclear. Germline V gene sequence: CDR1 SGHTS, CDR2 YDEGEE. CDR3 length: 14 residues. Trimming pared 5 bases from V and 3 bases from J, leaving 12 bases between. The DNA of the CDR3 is TGTGCCAGCAGGATTGGGAGTCACAATCAGCCCCAGCATTTT. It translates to CASRIGSHNQPQHF.

The CDR3 DNA follows: TGTGCCAGCTCAGAAGGTAGTAAAGGGACAATCGGCACTGAAGCTTTCTTT. This codes for CASSEGSKGTIGTEAFF. The J gene is TRBJ1-1, the V gene TRBV18; possible D gene TRBD1, 6 bases. The V end was cut by 5 bases, the J end by 4 bases, with 23 bases between. CDR1 and CDR2 from the germline V gene are KGHSH and LQKENI. This CDR3 spans 17 amino acids.

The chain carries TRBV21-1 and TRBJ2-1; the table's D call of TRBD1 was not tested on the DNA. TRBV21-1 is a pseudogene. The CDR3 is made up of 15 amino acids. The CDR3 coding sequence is TGTGCCAGCAGCTCCCGGGACAGGGGCTACAATGAGCAGTTCTTC. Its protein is CASSSRDRGYNEQFF.

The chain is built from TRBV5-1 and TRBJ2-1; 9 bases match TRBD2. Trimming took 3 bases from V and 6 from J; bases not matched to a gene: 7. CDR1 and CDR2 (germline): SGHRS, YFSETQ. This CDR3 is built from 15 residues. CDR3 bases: TGCGCCAGCAGCTCCGAGCGGGGGGCGGCCAATGAGCAGTTCTTC. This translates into CASSSERGAANEQFF.

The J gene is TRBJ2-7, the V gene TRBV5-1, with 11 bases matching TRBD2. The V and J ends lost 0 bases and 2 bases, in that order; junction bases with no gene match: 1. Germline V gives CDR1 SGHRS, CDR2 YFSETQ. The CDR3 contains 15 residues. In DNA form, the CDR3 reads TGCGCCAGCAGCTTGGCTAGCGGGGGGACCTACGAGCAGTACTTC. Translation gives CASSLASGGTYEQYF.

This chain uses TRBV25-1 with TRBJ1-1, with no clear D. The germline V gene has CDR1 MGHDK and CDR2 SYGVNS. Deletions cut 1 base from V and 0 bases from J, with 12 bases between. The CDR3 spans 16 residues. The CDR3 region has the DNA TGTGCCAGCAGTGAATCTAGACCTAACGTGAACACTGAAGCTTTCTTT. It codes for CASSESRPNVNTEAFF.

CDR3 sequence: CASSGAGAREQYF. The CDR3 nucleotides are TGCGCCAGCAGCGGGGCAGGGGCGAGGGAGCAGTACTTC. This chain links TRBV5-1 with TRBJ2-7; perhaps TRBD1 as D (6 bases). Germline lookup yields CDR1 SGHRS and CDR2 YFSETQ. Trimming shortened V by 4 bases and J by 7 bases, and 15 bases separated the two germline ends. This CDR3 is 13 amino acids long.

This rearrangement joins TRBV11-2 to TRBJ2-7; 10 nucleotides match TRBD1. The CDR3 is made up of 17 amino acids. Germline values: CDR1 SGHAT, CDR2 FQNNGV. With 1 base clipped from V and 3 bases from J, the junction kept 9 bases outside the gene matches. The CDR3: CASSLGGGTGVRYEQYF. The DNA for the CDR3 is TGTGCCAGCAGCTTAGGCGGGGGGACAGGGGTTCGCTACGAGCAGTACTTC.

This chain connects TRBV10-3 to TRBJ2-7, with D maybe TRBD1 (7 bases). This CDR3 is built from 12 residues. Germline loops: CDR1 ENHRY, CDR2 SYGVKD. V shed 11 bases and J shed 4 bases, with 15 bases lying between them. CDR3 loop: CAGGTADYEQYF. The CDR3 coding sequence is TGTGCCGGCGGGACAGCTGATTACGAGCAGTACTTC.

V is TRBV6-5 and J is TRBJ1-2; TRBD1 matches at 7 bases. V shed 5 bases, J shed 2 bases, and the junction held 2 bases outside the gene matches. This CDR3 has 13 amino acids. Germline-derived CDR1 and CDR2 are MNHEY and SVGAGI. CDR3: CASSIQGNYGYTF. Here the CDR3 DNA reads TGTGCCAGCAGTATACAGGGGAACTATGGCTACACCTTC.